The T cell receptor beta chain described here comes from a study of OX40 agonist ivuxolimab in advanced cancers. Study-level information: Intravenous ivuxolimab was administered to patients every 2 weeks at 0.01 to 10 mg/kg. Partial responses were achieved by three patients: one hepatocellular carcinoma, two cutaneous melanoma.

Study results and limitations: Both blood CD4+ and CD8+ T cells showed clonal growth by week 6 at 0.1 to 3.0 mg/kg.

Produced via immunoSEQ multiplex PCR; TCRdb's table is partial and in-frame only. In the table there are about 35,000 clones, less than 85% of which are singletons. The V and J ends lost 8 bases and 1 base respectively, with 9 bases between them. Germline assignment: CDR1 SNHLY and CDR2 FYNNEI. This CDR3 spans 12 amino acids. Note on this clone: Its specificity is unknown.

This clonotype was obtained from an adult with an advanced solid tumor such as melanoma, head and neck, liver or kidney cancer. V usage is TRBV2 and J usage is TRBJ2-7, with D perhaps matching TRBD2 (6 bases). The material was CD4+ or CD8+ T cells sorted from blood, obtained in a trial of the OX40 agonist ivuxolimab. CDR3 protein: CASAGLSYEQYF. The CDR3 DNA follows: TGTGCCAGCGCGGGACTGTCCTACGAGCAGTACTTC.